The entry below gives a single T cell receptor (beta chain) sequence along with its context. This specimen comes from a study of OX40 agonist ivuxolimab in advanced cancers. V gave up 0 bases and J gave up 5 bases, with 13 bases separating them. The CDR3 runs to 16 residues. CDR1 and CDR2 (germline): LNHNV, YYDKDF (reference sequence). The assay was immunoSEQ multiplex PCR, and TCRdb's table has in-frame clones only and misses some. The sample carries fewer than 65,000 clones, around nine tenths recorded once. The sequencing used CD4+ or CD8+ T cells sorted from blood, collected in a trial of the OX40 agonist ivuxolimab. V is TRBV15 and J is TRBJ1-4; no clear D gene. The clonotype originates from an adult with an advanced solid tumor such as melanoma, head and neck, liver or kidney cancer. DNA for the CDR3: TGTGCCACCAGCAGAGATCTGCCAGGCCGCAATGAAAAACTGTTTTTT. This gives the protein CATSRDLPGRNEKLFF.